One and the same sample provided the 22 T cell receptor beta chains below, sequenced in a study of early T cells in non-severe SARS-CoV-2 infection. TCRdb reanalysed the 5' RACE reads using MiXCR and keeps one entry per CDR3 protein. The sample yields some 64,000 distinct CDR3 sequences, 11% seen once. The sample taken for sequencing was whole blood. The receptors here all came from an adult who was a healthcare worker with PCR-confirmed SARS-CoV-2 infection or an uninfected control (not recorded which).

This clonotype showed up just a few times. The chain recombines TRBV7-9 with TRBJ2-2; TRBD2 aligns across 7 bases. From germline, CDR1 is SEHNR and CDR2 FQNEAQ (reference sequence). V shed 5 bases and J 4 bases; nucleotides not matched to a gene: 7. The CDR3 contains 15 residues. Written as DNA, the CDR3 is TGTGCCAGCAGCCCCGTTAGCGGGCCCACCGGGGAGCTGTTTTTT. Translated, it gives CASSPVSGPTGELFF.

There are many counts of this clonotype. The V gene is TRBV7-9, the J gene TRBJ2-5; 11 nucleotides agree with TRBD2. The germline V gene encodes CDR1 SEHNR and CDR2 FQNEAQ (reference sequence). This CDR3 is 16 amino acids long. V shed 5 bases and J 2 bases; nucleotides not matched to a gene: 7. CDR3 sequence (DNA): TGTGCCAGCAGCCCTATAGCGGGGGGGCCACAAGAGACCCAGTACTTC. It is translated as CASSPIAGGPQETQYF.

In its sample, this clonotype was seen a few times. This chain connects TRBV7-6 to TRBJ2-3; possibly TRBD1 for D (5 bases). The CDR3 runs 16 residues. V lost 5 bases and J lost 0, with 15 bases in between. Germline values: CDR1 SGHVS, CDR2 FNYEAQ. The CDR3 reads CASSTDLGASTDTQYF. The CDR3 DNA reads as TGTGCCAGCAGCACCGACCTAGGGGCTAGCACAGATACGCAGTATTTT.

This clonotype has ten or more counts. The chain couples TRBV20-1 to TRBJ2-1, with TRBD1 identical over 9 bases. Unmatched junction bases numbered 12, after V lost 6 bases and J lost 6 bases. CDR3 size: 15 residues. In germline, CDR1 is DFQATT, CDR2 SNEGSKA (reference sequence). The CDR3: CSAEIRDRVGNEQFF. CDR3 coding DNA: TGCAGTGCAGAGATCCGGGACAGGGTAGGCAATGAGCAGTTCTTC.

This clonotype came up many times. The chain links TRBV15 to TRBJ2-1; 8 bases are a match to TRBD2. This CDR3 has 15 residues. The trim removed 0 bases at V and 6 bases at J, leaving 4 bases unmatched. Germline V gives CDR1 LNHNV, CDR2 YYDKDF (reference sequence). The CDR3 sequence is CATSREGLGRNEQFF. For the CDR3, the DNA is TGTGCCACCAGCAGAGAGGGACTAGGACGCAATGAGCAGTTCTTC.

The sample holds many counts of this clonotype. This chain joins TRBV5-6 and TRBJ2-7; 8 bases are a match to TRBD1. After removal of 0 bases from V and 0 bases from J, the junction contained 2 bases not matched to a gene. The CDR3 consists of 15 residues. Germline loops: CDR1 SGHDT, CDR2 YYEEEE. The DNA of the CDR3 is TGTGCCAGCAGCTTGGAGACAGGGGTCTCCTACGAGCAGTACTTC. It codes for CASSLETGVSYEQYF.

The chain recombines TRBV9 with TRBJ1-2; 9 nucleotides line up with TRBD1. Trimming at V came to 4 bases and at J to 8 bases, leaving 15 bases not matched to a gene. Germline assignment: CDR1 SGDLS and CDR2 YYNGEE. This CDR3 spans 16 amino acids. The CDR3 nucleotides are TGTGCCAGCAGCTCCCTTGGAACAGGGGGCTTCGGCGGCTACACCTTC. Protein: CASSSLGTGGFGGYTF.

This clonotype was seen repeatedly, ten times or more. The chain uses TRBV5-4 and TRBJ2-3; the match to TRBD2 covers 9 bases. The CDR3 contains 15 residues. The V gene end was trimmed by 3 bases and the J gene end by 3 bases; junction bases not matched to a gene: 5. Germline V gene sequence: CDR1 SGHNT, CDR2 YYREEE (reference sequence). CDR3 in DNA: TGTGCCAGCAGCTCTAGCGGGGCCAGGACAGATACGCAGTATTTT. It codes for CASSSSGARTDTQYF.

The V call is TRBV15, the J call TRBJ2-3; D remains unclear. The CDR3 contains 13 residues. Deletions cut 3 bases from V and 7 bases from J, with 11 bases between. Germline CDR1 reads LNHNV; CDR2 reads YYDKDF (reference sequence). In DNA, the CDR3 is TGTGCCACCAGCAGGGACCCTACGAATACGCAGTATTTT. It specifies CATSRDPTNTQYF. The full variable domain, with the rest looked up from reference TRBV15 and TRBJ2-3, is DAMVIQNPRYQVTQFGKPVTLSCSQTLNHNVMYWYQQKSSQAPKLLFHYYDKDFNNEADTPDNFQSRRPNTSFCFLDIRSPGLGDTAMYLCATSRDPTNTQYFGPGTRLTVL.

This clonotype has only a few counts. The genes are TRBV3-1 and TRBJ2-5; D may be TRBD2 (5 bases). V was pared by 6 bases and J by 5 bases, with 16 bases between. CDR3 length: 14 residues. Germline loops: CDR1 LGHDT, CDR2 YNNKEL (reference sequence). The CDR3 DNA sequence: TGTGCCAGCAGTTTCCCGGGGAAGGGTGAGACCCAGTACTTC. This gives the protein CASSFPGKGETQYF.

This clonotype occurred many times. The chain has TRBV4-1 and TRBJ1-1; D not certain. V shed 0 bases and J shed 1 base, with 15 bases lying between them. Germline V gene lookup returns CDR1 MGHRA and CDR2 YSYEKL. CDR3 length: 17 amino acids. The CDR3 sequence: CASSQDKGFQRNTEAFF. CDR3 nucleotides: TGCGCCAGCAGCCAAGATAAGGGTTTCCAAAGGAACACTGAAGCTTTCTTT.

This clonotype was observed a few times. The gene calls are TRBV7-2 and TRBJ1-1, with D tentatively TRBD1 (6 bases). The CDR3 runs to 13 residues. V lost 11 bases and J lost 4, with 17 bases in between. Germline V CDR1 and CDR2: SGHTA, FQGNSA. CDR3 residues: CALREAGATEAFF. DNA for the CDR3: TGTGCCCTCCGGGAGGCAGGGGCCACTGAAGCTTTCTTT.

This clonotype was recorded a few times. The chain couples TRBV30 to TRBJ1-1, with a possible D match to TRBD1 (5 bases). The CDR3 is made up of 12 amino acids. V was clipped by 2 bases and J by 5 bases, with 9 bases between them. Germline V gives CDR1 GTSNPN, CDR2 SVGIG (reference sequence). The CDR3 loop reads CAWSQGGTEAFF. CDR3 DNA sequence: TGTGCCTGGAGTCAGGGCGGGACTGAAGCTTTCTTT. Using reference TRBV30 and TRBJ1-1 for the parts outside the CDR3, the full variable domain is SQTIHQWPATLVQPVGSPLSLECTVEGTSNPNLYWYRQAAGRGLQLLFYSVGIGQISSEVPQNLSASRPQDRQFILSSKKLLLSDSGFYLCAWSQGGTEAFFGQGTRLTVV.

This clonotype was picked up many times. The chain carries TRBV7-6 and TRBJ2-1, with 10 bases fitting TRBD1. The germline gives CDR1 SGHVS, CDR2 FNYEAQ. J lost 9 bases, V lost 6 bases, and 11 bases had no gene match. The CDR3 is made up of 15 amino acids. The CDR3 protein is CASRPGQGVYGEQFF. The CDR3 bases are TGTGCCAGCAGGCCCGGACAGGGGGTTTATGGTGAGCAGTTCTTC.

This chain connects TRBV6-2 or TRBV6-3 to TRBJ2-3, with a possible D match to TRBD2 (6 bases). From germline, CDR1 is MNHEY and CDR2 SVGEGT. V lost 2 bases and J lost 3, with 15 bases in between. This CDR3 has 16 residues. The CDR3 loop is CASSYPQGGVTDTQYF. CDR3 sequence (DNA): TGTGCCAGCAGTTACCCGCAGGGAGGCGTGACAGATACGCAGTATTTT.

This clonotype was recorded at least ten times. The rearrangement uses TRBV6-1 and TRBJ1-6; unclear D gene. This CDR3 region has 11 residues. The germline V gene has CDR1 MNHNS and CDR2 SASEGT. V lost 10 bases and J lost 9, with 10 bases in between. The CDR3 DNA follows: TGTGCCACCGCGAGGTTTTCACCCCTCCACTTT. Its translation is CATARFSPLHF.

In its sample, this clonotype was seen a few times. V is TRBV7-2 and J is TRBJ2-7; 9 bases map to TRBD2. From germline, CDR1 is SGHTA and CDR2 FQGNSA. This CDR3 spans 18 amino acids. V shed 4 bases, J shed 0 bases, and the junction held 13 bases outside the gene matches. The CDR3 sequence: CASSSMSSGGPSSYEQYF. In DNA form, the CDR3 reads TGTGCCAGCAGCTCCATGTCGAGCGGGGGGCCAAGCTCCTACGAGCAGTACTTC.

This clonotype was picked up a small number of times. The chain couples TRBV5-1 to TRBJ2-7; possible D gene TRBD1, 5 bases. Looked up from germline, CDR1 is SGHRS and CDR2 is YFSETQ. The V gene lost 6 bases and the J gene lost 3 bases, with 13 bases spanning the gap. The length of the CDR3 is 13 residues. CDR3 nucleotide sequence: TGCGCCAGCAATCCCGGCAGGGACTACGAGCAGTACTTC. It specifies CASNPGRDYEQYF.

In its sample, this clonotype was seen many times. The chain uses TRBV2 and TRBJ2-2, with TRBD1 matching 8 bases. Germline assignment: CDR1 SNHLY and CDR2 FYNNEI. V was clipped by 6 bases and J by 8 bases; unmatched bases: 2. This CDR3 is built from 12 residues. CDR3 residues: CASRDRAGELFF. Written as DNA, the CDR3 is TGTGCCAGCAGGGACAGGGCAGGGGAGCTGTTTTTT.

The chain recombines TRBV20-1 with TRBJ1-2; no clear D gene. Germline V CDR1 and CDR2: DFQATT, SNEGSKA (reference sequence). V lost 6 bases to trimming and J lost 4 bases, with 12 bases between them. This CDR3 contains 12 residues. For the CDR3, the DNA is TGCAGTGCCACGCGGGCCCTCTATGGCTACACCTTC. Encoded protein: CSATRALYGYTF.

The chain uses TRBV11-3 and TRBJ2-3; TRBD2 agrees at 8 bases. The CDR3 loop spans 11 amino acids. The V gene's germline CDR1 is SGHNT and CDR2 YENEEA. J was trimmed by 9 bases and V by 8 bases; bases with no gene match: 4. Here the CDR3 DNA reads TGTGCCAGCGGACGGGGGGGAACGCAGTATTTT. Its protein is CASGRGGTQYF.

There are many counts of this clonotype. J is TRBJ1-4 and V is TRBV30, with no clear D. The germline CDR1 and CDR2 sequences are GTSNPN and SVGIG (reference sequence). The CDR3 totals 13 residues. With 6 bases removed from V and 4 bases from J, the gap between germline ends came to 12 bases. The CDR3 reads CACVTENNEKLFF. The CDR3 region has the DNA TGTGCCTGCGTGACTGAGAATAATGAAAAACTGTTTTTT.